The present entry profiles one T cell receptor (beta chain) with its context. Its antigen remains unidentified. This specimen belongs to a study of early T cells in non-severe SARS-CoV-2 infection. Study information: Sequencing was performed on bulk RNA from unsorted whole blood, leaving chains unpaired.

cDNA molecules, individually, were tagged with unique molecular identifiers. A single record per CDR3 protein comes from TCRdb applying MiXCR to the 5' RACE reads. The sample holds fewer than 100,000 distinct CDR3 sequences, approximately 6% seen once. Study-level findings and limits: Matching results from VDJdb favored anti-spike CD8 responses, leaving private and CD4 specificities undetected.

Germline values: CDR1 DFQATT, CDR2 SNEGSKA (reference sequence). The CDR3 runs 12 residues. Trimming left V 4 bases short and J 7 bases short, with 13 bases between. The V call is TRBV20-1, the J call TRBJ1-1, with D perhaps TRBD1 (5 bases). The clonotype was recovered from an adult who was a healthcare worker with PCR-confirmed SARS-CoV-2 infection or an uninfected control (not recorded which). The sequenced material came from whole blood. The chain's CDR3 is CSAIQGDGEAFF. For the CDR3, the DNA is TGCAGTGCTATCCAAGGGGACGGTGAAGCTTTCTTT.